Listed here are 2 T cell receptor beta chains from one sample, sequenced in a study of cytomegalovirus exposure and HLA in healthy donors. PCR employed 60 Vbeta and 13 Jbeta primers. Produced via immunoSEQ multiplex PCR; TCRdb's table is partial and in-frame only. The table records roughly 150,000 clones, 79% of them present only once. The specimen sequenced was PBMCs. The receptors here all came from a man aged 35 to 55 in good health and CMV-seropositive.

This chain links TRBV19 with TRBJ1-2, with TRBD1 matching 7 bases. Germline CDR1 LNHDA, CDR2 SQIVND (reference sequence). The J segment lost 4 bases and the V segment lost 5 bases, leaving 10 bases of the junction unmatched. The CDR3 has 15 amino acids. The CDR3 spells CASSPSTGFVYGYTF. The CDR3 nucleotides read TGTGCCAGTAGTCCTTCGACAGGGTTCGTCTATGGCTACACCTTC.

CDR3 sequence (DNA): TGCGCCAGCAGCTTGGGGCAGAATAATGAAAAACTGTTTTTT. It specifies CASSLGQNNEKLFF. The chain is built from TRBV5-1 and TRBJ1-4; D not resolved. Germline V gene data show CDR1 as SGHRS and CDR2 as YFSETQ. The CDR3 extends over 14 amino acids. Trimming left V 0 bases short and J 4 bases short, with 7 bases between.